This TCR beta chain was captured in a study of blood T cell repertoires in COVID-19. The wider study: From the United States, Italy and Spain came samples of acute and convalescent COVID-19. The analysed material was cDNA or gDNA that came from T cells, B-cell-depleted T cells, or PBMCs.

In the authors' methods: The assay estimated nucleated cells by amplifying reference gene primers. Data came from immunoSEQ multiplex PCR; TCRdb stores just in-frame clones and leaves some out. Clonal size and the V and J genes are those of that table, whereas D and trimming came from the DNA. The table shows over 30,000 clones, with approximately 81% occurring only once. Germline CDR1 is SNHLY and CDR2 is FYNNEI. The CDR3 contains 16 residues. V lost 3 bases, J lost 2 bases, and 14 bases lay in between. The chain recombines TRBV2 with TRBJ1-5; TRBD1 is a possible D gene (6 bases). Sequencing used peripheral blood. The clonotype comes from a man aged 80 or over with active or convalescent COVID-19. The CDR3 sequence is CASSDRGGGGNQPQHF. Written as DNA, the CDR3 is TGTGCCAGCAGTGACAGGGGAGGGGGGGGCAATCAGCCCCAGCATTTT.